This passage covers 3 T cell receptor beta chains from one sample sequenced in a study of response to subunit inactivated influenza vaccine listed by TCRdb under 2018. Receptor libraries were prepared by RT-PCR. The instrument given in TCRdb is Illumina HiSeq 2500. TCRdb reworked the public reads: Q25 trimming with fastp, MiXCR clone assembly, productive beta chains retained. Every distinct CDR3 protein forms one entry, paired with its most common genes and DNA. In all, the sample holds approximately 500,000 distinct CDR3 sequences, and approximately 14% of those were seen once. Approximately 10% of the sample is taken by the ten largest. The sample here was PBMCs from blood, taken roughly 12 days after vaccination. Every receptor here comes from a man aged 45-65 years who received an inactivated influenza vaccine. Donor details come from another sample of the same person, matched by shared clones.

This clonotype was detected a few times. CDR3 region: CASSTLGLNTGELFF. The CDR3 nucleotides read TGTGCCAGCAGTACCCTTGGGCTGAACACCGGGGAGCTGTTTTTT. The chain carries TRBV28 and TRBJ2-2; D gene unclear. Germline CDR1 is MDHEN and CDR2 is SYDVKM. Trimming stripped 5 bases from V and 1 base from J, with 11 bases between. This CDR3 contains 15 residues.

CDR3 protein: CASSLGGIENQPQHF. The DNA for the CDR3 is TGCGCCAGCAGCTTGGGTGGAATTGAGAATCAGCCCCAGCATTTT. The chain couples TRBV5-1 to TRBJ1-5; D is undetermined. Germline CDR1 and CDR2: SGHRS and YFSETQ. The CDR3 has 15 residues. V lost 0 bases and J 4 bases, leaving 11 bases between the germline ends.

This clonotype appeared once. This chain connects TRBV29-1 to TRBJ1-5, with no clear D. CDR1 and CDR2 from the germline V gene are SQVTM and ANQGSEA. The CDR3 has 12 residues. V was cut by 4 bases and J by 5 bases, with 9 bases left in between. The CDR3 DNA reads TGCAGCGTTGCCGCCGGAGATCAGCCCCAGCATTTT. Translating gives CSVAAGDQPQHF.